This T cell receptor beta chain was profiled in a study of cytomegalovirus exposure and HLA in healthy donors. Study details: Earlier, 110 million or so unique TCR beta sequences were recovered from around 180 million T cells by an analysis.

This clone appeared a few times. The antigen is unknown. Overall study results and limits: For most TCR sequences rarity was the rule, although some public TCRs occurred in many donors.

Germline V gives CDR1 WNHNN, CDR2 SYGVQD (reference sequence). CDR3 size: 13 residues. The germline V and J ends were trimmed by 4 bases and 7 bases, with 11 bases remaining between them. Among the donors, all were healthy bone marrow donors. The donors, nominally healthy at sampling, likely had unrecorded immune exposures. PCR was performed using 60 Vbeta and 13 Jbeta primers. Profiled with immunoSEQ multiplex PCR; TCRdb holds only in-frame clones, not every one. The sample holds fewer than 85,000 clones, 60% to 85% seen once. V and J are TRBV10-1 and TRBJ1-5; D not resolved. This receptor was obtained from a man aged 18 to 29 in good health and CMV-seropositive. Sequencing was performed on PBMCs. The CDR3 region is CASSGGLGQPQHF. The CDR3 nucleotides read TGCGCCAGCAGTGGCGGGCTAGGCCAGCCCCAGCATTTT.